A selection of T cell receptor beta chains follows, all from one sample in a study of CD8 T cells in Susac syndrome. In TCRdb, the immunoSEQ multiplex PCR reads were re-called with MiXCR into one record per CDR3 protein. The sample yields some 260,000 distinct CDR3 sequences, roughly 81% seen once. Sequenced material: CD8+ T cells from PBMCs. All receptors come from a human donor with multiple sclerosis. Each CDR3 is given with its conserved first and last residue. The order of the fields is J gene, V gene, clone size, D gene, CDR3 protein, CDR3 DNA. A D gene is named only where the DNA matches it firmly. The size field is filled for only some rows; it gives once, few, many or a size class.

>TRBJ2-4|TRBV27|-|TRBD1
CASSPLRDRGRRIQYF
TGTGCCAGCAGTCCGCTCCGGGACAGGGGTCGGAGGATTCAGTACTTC
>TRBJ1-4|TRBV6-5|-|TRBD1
CASSYSTGGTNEKLFF
TGTGCCAGCAGTTACTCGACAGGGGGAACTAATGAAAAACTGTTTTTT
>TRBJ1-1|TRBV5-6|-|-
CASSLVRLVTNTEAFF
TGTGCCAGCAGCTTGGTTCGTCTGGTCACGAACACTGAAGCTTTCTTT
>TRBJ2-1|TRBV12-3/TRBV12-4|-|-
CASSFEDSQFF
TGTGCCAGCAGTTTCGAGGACTCTCAGTTCTTC
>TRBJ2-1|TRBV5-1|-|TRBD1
CASSLDRGSWGEQFF
TGCGCCAGCAGCCTGGACAGGGGATCTTGGGGTGAGCAGTTCTTC
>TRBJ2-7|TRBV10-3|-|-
CAMGTESYEQYF
TGTGCCATGGGGACGGAATCCTACGAGCAGTACTTC
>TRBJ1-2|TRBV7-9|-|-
CASSPPVGVDYGYTF
TGTGCCAGCAGCCCGCCGGTCGGGGTAGACTATGGCTACACCTTC
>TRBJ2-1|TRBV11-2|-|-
CASSLLRPNPFF
TGTGCCAGCAGCCTCCTTCGGCCAAACCCTTTCTTC
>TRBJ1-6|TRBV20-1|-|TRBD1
CSRQGQGYNSPLHF
TGCAGCAGACAGGGACAGGGGTATAATTCACCCCTCCACTTT
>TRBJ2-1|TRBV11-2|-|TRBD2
CASSLVAGVSEQFF
TGTGCCAGCAGCTTAGTCGCGGGGGTGAGTGAGCAGTTCTTC
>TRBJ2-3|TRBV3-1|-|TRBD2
CASSPGLAGIYTQYF
TGTGCCAGCAGCCCAGGTCTAGCGGGAATATATACGCAGTATTTT
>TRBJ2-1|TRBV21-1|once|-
CASSKALSPGTSGRRPPINEQFF
TGTGCCAGCAGCAAAGCCTTGTCACCGGGGACTAGCGGGAGGAGGCCGCCGATCAATGAGCAGTTCTTC
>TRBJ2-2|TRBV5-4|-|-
CASPGSSNTGELFF
TGTGCCAGTCCCGGGAGTTCGAACACCGGGGAGCTGTTTTTT
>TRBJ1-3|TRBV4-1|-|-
CASSQDMGSGNTIYF
TGCGCCAGCAGCCAAGATATGGGGTCTGGAAACACCATATATTTT
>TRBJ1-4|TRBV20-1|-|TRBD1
CSARVGQGAIGEKLFF
TGCAGTGCTAGAGTTGGGCAGGGGGCGATTGGAGAAAAACTGTTTTTT
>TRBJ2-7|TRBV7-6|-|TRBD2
CASGTSPTYEQYF
TGTGCCTCCGGGACTAGCCCCACCTACGAGCAGTACTTC
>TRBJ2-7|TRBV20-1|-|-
CSARDGGTPSYEQYF
TGCAGTGCTAGAGATGGCGGGACCCCCTCCTACGAGCAGTACTTC
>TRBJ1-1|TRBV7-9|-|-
CASSLARGADTEAFF
TGTGCCAGCAGCTTGGCCCGGGGGGCGGACACTGAAGCTTTCTTT
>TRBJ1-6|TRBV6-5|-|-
CASSYPIANSPLHF
TGTGCCAGCAGTTACCCGATAGCTAATTCACCCCTCCACTTT
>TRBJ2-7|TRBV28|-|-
CASRRPDLNYEQYF
TGTGCCAGCAGACGCCCGGACCTTAACTACGAGCAGTACTTC
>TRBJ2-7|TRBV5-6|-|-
CASSLGDSMYEQYF
TGTGCCAGCAGCTTGGGAGACAGCATGTACGAGCAGTACTTC
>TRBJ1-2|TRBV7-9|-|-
CASRGPHSRAYSGYTF
TGTGCCAGCAGGGGGCCTCACTCCCGGGCCTATAGTGGCTACACCTTC
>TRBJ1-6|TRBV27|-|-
CASSLIGSRYYNSPLHF
TGTGCCAGCAGTTTAATCGGCAGCCGCTACTATAATTCACCCCTCCACTTT
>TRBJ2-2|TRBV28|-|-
CASSRQGWTGELFF
TGTGCCAGCAGTCGCCAGGGGTGGACCGGGGAGCTGTTTTTT
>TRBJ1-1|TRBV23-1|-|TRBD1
CASNARELTGGWTEAFF
TGCGCCAGCAATGCAAGGGAATTGACAGGGGGCTGGACTGAAGCTTTCTTT
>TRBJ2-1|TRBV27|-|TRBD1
CASRFYGTASEQFF
TGTGCCAGCAGATTCTACGGGACAGCGAGTGAGCAGTTCTTC
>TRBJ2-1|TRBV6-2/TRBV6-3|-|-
CASSSTVRNNEQFF
TGTGCCAGCAGTTCAACGGTCCGTAATAATGAGCAGTTCTTC
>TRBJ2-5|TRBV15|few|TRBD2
CATSRAASGRYQETQYF
TGTGCCACCAGCAGGGCCGCTAGCGGGAGGTACCAAGAGACCCAGTACTTC
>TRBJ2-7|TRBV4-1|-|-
CASSQVADRSYEQYF
TGCGCCAGCAGCCAAGTCGCGGACAGATCCTACGAGCAGTACTTC
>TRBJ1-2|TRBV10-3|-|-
CAISESGGGGYTF
TGTGCCATCAGTGAGTCGGGGGGAGGTGGCTACACCTTC
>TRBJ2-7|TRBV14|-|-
CASSRQGGLHEQYF
TGTGCCAGCAGCCGACAAGGGGGGCTCCACGAGCAGTACTTC
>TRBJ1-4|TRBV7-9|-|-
CASSSRMEEKLFF
TGTGCCAGCAGCTCCCGGATGGAGGAAAAACTGTTTTTT
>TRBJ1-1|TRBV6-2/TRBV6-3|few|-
CASSYVVNTEAFF
TGTGCCAGCAGTTACGTGGTGAACACTGAAGCTTTCTTT
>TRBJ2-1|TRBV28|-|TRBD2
CASSSVRRTSFSSYNEQFF
TGTGCCAGCAGTTCGGTCCGTAGGACTAGCTTTAGCTCCTACAATGAGCAGTTCTTC
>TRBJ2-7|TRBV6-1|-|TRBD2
CASSEAQAGNYEQYF
TGTGCCAGCAGTGAAGCGCAAGCGGGGAACTACGAGCAGTACTTC
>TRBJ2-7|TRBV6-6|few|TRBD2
CATLLAAGYEQYF
TGTGCCACCCTACTAGCGGCAGGCTACGAGCAGTACTTC
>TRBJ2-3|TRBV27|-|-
CASRRRTPPQYF
TGTGCCAGCCGGCGGCGGACGCCCCCGCAGTATTTT
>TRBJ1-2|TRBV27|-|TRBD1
CASSLGGGDGYTF
TGTGCCAGCAGTTTGGGAGGGGGCGATGGCTACACCTTC
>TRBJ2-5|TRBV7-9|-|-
CASSQIDRGGETQYF
TGTGCCAGCAGCCAGATTGACCGCGGAGGGGAGACCCAGTACTTC
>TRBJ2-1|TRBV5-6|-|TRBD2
CASSQRGDNEQFF
TGTGCCAGCAGCCAGCGGGGCGACAATGAGCAGTTCTTC
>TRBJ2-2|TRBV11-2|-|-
CASSYRYRTTGELFF
TGTGCCAGCAGCTATCGTTACAGGACCACCGGGGAGCTGTTTTTT
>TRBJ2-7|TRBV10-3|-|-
CAISERDSSYEQYF
TGTGCCATCAGTGAAAGGGACTCCTCCTACGAGCAGTACTTC
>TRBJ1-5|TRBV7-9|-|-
CASSLGTPNQPQHF
TGTGCCAGCAGCTTGGGCACACCGAATCAGCCCCAGCATTTT
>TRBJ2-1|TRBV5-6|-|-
CASSLGLAVNEQFF
TGTGCCAGCAGCTTGGGTCTAGCAGTTAATGAGCAGTTCTTC
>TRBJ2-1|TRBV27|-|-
CASSLRGRVFDEQFF
TGTGCCAGCAGTTTAAGAGGCAGGGTTTTCGATGAGCAGTTCTTC
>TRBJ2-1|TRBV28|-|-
CASSFERTFNEQFF
TGTGCCAGCAGTTTCGAGCGGACCTTCAATGAGCAGTTCTTC
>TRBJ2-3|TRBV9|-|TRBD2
CASSVEVAGLAPTDTQYF
TGTGCCAGCAGCGTAGAAGTGGCGGGACTAGCTCCCACAGATACGCAGTATTTT
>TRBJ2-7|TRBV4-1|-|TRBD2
CASSQELAKSYEQYF
TGCGCCAGCAGCCAAGAACTAGCGAAGTCCTACGAGCAGTACTTC
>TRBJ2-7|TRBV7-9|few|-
CASSPPGTVNYEQYF
TGTGCCAGCAGCCCCCCCGGGACGGTCAACTACGAGCAGTACTTC
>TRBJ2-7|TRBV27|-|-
CASSLQVPQAYEQYF
TGTGCCAGCAGTTTACAGGTCCCCCAAGCATACGAGCAGTACTTC
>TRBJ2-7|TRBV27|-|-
CASRPQGFSAYEQYF
TGTGCCAGCAGGCCACAGGGATTCTCAGCCTACGAGCAGTACTTC
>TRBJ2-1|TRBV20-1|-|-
CSASRLTRELWYEQFF
TGCAGTGCTAGCCGACTGACTAGAGAACTCTGGTATGAGCAGTTCTTC
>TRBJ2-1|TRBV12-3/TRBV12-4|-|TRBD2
CASSRNRLAGDKNEQFF
TGTGCCAGCAGTCGCAACCGACTAGCGGGAGACAAAAATGAGCAGTTCTTC
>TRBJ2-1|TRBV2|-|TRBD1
CASYRGSYNEQFF
TGTGCCAGCTACAGGGGCTCCTACAATGAGCAGTTCTTC